This T cell receptor (beta chain) was observed in a study of cytomegalovirus exposure and HLA in healthy donors (dated by TCRdb to 2017 to 2019). Looking at the study overall: An earlier analysis of approximately 590 of the donors reported 250 to 300 Gb of sequence data and more than 90 million unique TCR beta sequences from 150 million to 200 million T cells. Roughly 300 gigabases of sequencing data and tens of millions of unique TCR sequences were included in an early release covering roughly 700 HLA-typed donors. Of the 300 to 400 genotyped donors, 65% to 90% fell in the genetic ancestry cluster associated with self-reported Caucasian donors. The study aimed to test whether signatures of past pathogen exposure could be identified by cataloging public T cell receptors. The study used immunosequencing to profile the T cell repertoires of several hundred subjects and linked those repertoires to cytomegalovirus serostatus. Besides the first cohort of more than 650 subjects, a separate validation cohort made up of over 95 different subjects was used. The study combined high-throughput TCR immunosequencing, statistical association of individual TCRs with disease status, and machine learning to predict cytomegalovirus infection status. A later analysis re-analyzed previously published TCR beta repertoires from 550 to 700 donors and added high-resolution HLA genotyping to study TCR occurrence patterns. The later analysis used no new phenotypic data to find candidate immune exposures, relying instead on TCR beta sequences and their occurrence across donors. An earlier analysis of 587 of the donors used high-throughput TCR beta sequencing to judge whether each TCR beta V gene segment behaved as functional or pseudogenic. Alongside the repertoire data, information on donor age, sex, ethnicity and CMV serostatus was compiled. In a later genetic analysis, genome-wide SNP genotypes for about three fifths of the roughly 670 donors were used, and that subset was treated as a discovery cohort. Every repertoire in the discovery cohort had been generated on one and the same sequencing platform. HLA typing covered class I and class II loci at four-digit resolution. The number of typed donors differed by locus: about 620-630 for A, B, C, DRB1 and DQB1; roughly 510 for DQA1; about 600 for DPA1; and some 430 for DPB1. Roughly five DR-DQ haplotypes were handled as single units for association and clustering because linkage in the cohort was strong. Among almost 400 genotyped donors of the cohort, an average of roughly 240,000 unique TCR beta nucleotide sequences were sequenced per donor, about a sixth of them non-productive. Results and caveats for the whole study, not just this receptor: In this cohort, only TCR beta chains were sequenced, and detectable features were limited by the absence of alpha or paired-chain data. The sequencing pipeline was judged likely to have produced a cluster of highly shared sequence variants as a technical artifact. A later analysis found that most CMV-associated TCR beta chains appeared HLA-restricted, with HLA associations seemingly driven largely by CMV exposure. In a later genetic analysis, a missense DCLRE1C variant was associated with V-gene and J-gene trimming of TCR beta chains, and the association was replicated in an independent cohort. An earlier analysis of several hundred of the donors showed that most TCR beta V segments appeared in productive rearrangements either about 90% or about 30% of the time, which broadly matched IMGT annotations. A few of the identified cytomegalovirus-associated TCR beta chains were confirmed in vitro to be specific for cytomegalovirus antigens. In a later analysis, the rate of TCR association differed among HLA loci, with DRB1 alleles having the most associated TCRs and HLA-C alleles having the fewest. The authors suggested that the approach could potentially be generalized to other disease states and immunological phenotypes. A further reported finding was that TCR beta sequences accurately predicted the HLA-A and HLA-B alleles for most subjects in the first cohort. A later analysis associated 16,951 TCR beta sequences with specific HLA alleles at a false discovery rate of 0.05. When HLA alleles, especially DR and DQ, strongly co-occurred, TCR associations were difficult to assign to individual alleles. The study gave a list of 150 to 200 TCR beta chains associated with cytomegalovirus. CMV serostatus was the only immune exposure information available for the cohort. Linkage disequilibrium might explain the correlated functional status among segregating V segments, but an unknown experimental factor could not be excluded. In a later analysis, HLA-associated TCR beta chains were found to be more clonally expanded and to have lower generation probabilities than equally common non-associated chains. The earlier analysis of some 560 of the donors excluded some 15 rarely observed V segments, including chromosome 9 orphons, because counts were too low. In a later genetic analysis, fewer N-insertions in productive TCRs were reported among donors in an Asian-associated ancestry cluster than the 666-donor mean. Because the 87-base-pair reads could not distinguish some IMGT-functional V segments, including TRBV6-2 and TRBV6-3, those segments were excluded. HLA typing was unavailable for some donors at each locus, so association tests used only the typed subset. In both the original and validation cohorts, the classifier was reported to diagnose cytomegalovirus status with high specificity and sensitivity. According to a later analysis, parvovirus B19, influenza, CMV and Epstein-Barr virus appeared linked to several top co-occurrence clusters. Most TCR sequences were seen in very few donors, while some public TCRs were found in many individuals. Sequencing depth was assumed to be roughly uniform across donors in the presence/absence analyses, though that assumption may not hold.

The method behind the library was the immunoSEQ multiplex PCR assay. For the multiplex PCR, a mixture combining 60 forward primers for TCR Vbeta segments and 13 reverse primers for TCR Jbeta segments was used. The CDR3 region of rearranged TCR beta genes was amplified from genomic DNA with a multiplex PCR assay. The amplified TCR beta libraries were sequenced on the Illumina HiSeq System as 87-base-pair reads. On the study's bioinformatics: A later analysis tallied roughly 76 million unique TCR beta chains across the 660 or so repertoires, and about 10 million of those chains were shared by two or more donors. Raw reads were error-corrected and collapsed into unique sequences by a nearest-neighbor algorithm in which closely related sequences were merged to remove PCR and sequencing errors. CDR3 sequences were aligned to IMGT reference sequences to assign V, D and J gene segments. For a sequence to be retained, a match of at least six nucleotides was required to both a V gene segment and a J gene segment. Rearrangements were classified as productive when the CDR3 lacked stop codons and remained in frame with V and J, and all other rearrangements were classified as non-productive. CDR3 was defined by IMGT convention, running from the second conserved V-encoded cysteine to the conserved J-encoded phenylalanine. Sequences without an unambiguous match to a single V gene segment were excluded from the earlier analysis of 450 to 650 of the donors. An earlier analysis of 450 to 650 of the donors called V segments functional above 56.7% productive rearrangements and segregating when the between-donor standard deviation exceeded 5%. A statistical classification framework was built for diagnosing cytomegalovirus status from the catalog of TCR beta chain sequences. V and J gene assignment, in a later analysis, came from comparing TCR nucleotide sequences with IMGT/GENE-DB human TR gene sequences. In a later analysis, CDR3 sequences and most-parsimonious VDJ recombination scenarios were assigned using the TCRdist pipeline. A later analysis defined each TCR beta chain by its CDR3 amino acid sequence plus V-gene family, and excluded reads lacking a unique V-gene family. In a later analysis, 450 to 600 highly shared, low-generation-probability nucleotide sequences were removed to address suspected cross-contamination and a sequencing artifact. A later analysis calculated a clonal expansion index for each public chain from normalized within-repertoire ranks of inferred template counts. In a later analysis, generation probabilities were computed using a VDJ recombination model fitted to out-of-frame rearrangements, and the results were checked against IGoR. In a later analysis, TCR-TCR, TCR-HLA and TCR-CMV co-occurrence was scored with hypergeometric tests, and a repertoire-size bias correction was applied to TCR pairs. To estimate false discovery rates, a later analysis permuted the HLA or CMV assignments 20 times. In a later analysis, co-occurring TCRs were grouped with DBSCAN, and TCRdist sequence similarity was added when clustering was performed within HLA-allele-positive subsets. For co-occurrence clustering, repertoires with fewer than 30,000 or more than 120,000 public chains were excluded, along with four or five repertoires with anomalous nucleotide sharing. Sourced from immuneACCESS, this table was stored by TCRdb with only in-frame sequences that have V and J called. A share of the clones is absent; for the studies checked, an unresolved V gene accounts for under half, and the remainder has no known explanation. The V and J calls and clone size come from that table; D and trimming were worked out from the DNA. The sample records about 200,000 clones, roughly 80% of which are singletons. Roughly 3.1% of the sample is taken by the ten largest.

The CDR3 covers 13 residues, taking in both the cysteine and the phenylalanine. Only CDR3 DNA is held: 39 bases, read in frame from base 1. Sequences SGHNT (CDR1) and YYREEE (CDR2) are obtained from the germline V gene (reference sequence). Trimming costs V 3 bases and J 9 bases, and their ends lie 13 bases apart. Regarding this clone: The antigen it recognizes is unknown. No base quality information exists; no much larger clone differs at one position.

In total, roughly 670 healthy bone marrow donors made up the cohort. At the time of sampling, all cohort members were nominally healthy, though unrecorded immune exposures were likely present. The donor tested CMV seronegative and was one of the 352 seronegative cohort members. A peripheral blood sample was provided by each donor, and peripheral blood mononuclear cells were used for TCR beta sequencing. The Qiagen DNeasy Blood Extraction Kit was used to extract genomic DNA from the blood cell samples. The chain links TRBV5-4 with TRBJ2-1; perhaps TRBD2 is the D gene, with 5 bases matching. This receptor was taken from a man aged 25-40 years in good health and CMV-seronegative. Sequenced: PBMCs. The sequenced DNA is TGTGCCAGCAGCTGGACCGGACTGCGTGAGCAGTTCTTC. It encodes CASSWTGLREQFF.